This T cell receptor (beta chain) was retrieved from a study of shared clonotypes between healthy human individuals. Study-level points and caveats: The researchers took only blood, and tissue repertoires probably look different.

Comments on this clone: Antigen unknown.

Assay used: immunoSEQ multiplex PCR; TCRdb lists only in-frame clones, some missing. The sample lists more than 2 million clones; around 93% were seen once. Terminally differentiated effector memory CD45RA+ cells were left out of the naive CD8 fraction, which was CD45RO-negative and positively selected for CCR7. Germline loops: CDR1 ENHRY, CDR2 SYGVKD. The CDR3 runs to 14 residues. V was cut by 2 bases and J by 7 bases, with 12 bases left in between. This sequence joins TRBV10-3 and TRBJ2-1; maybe TRBD2 (6 bases). Sequencing input: naive CD8+ T cells from PBMCs. The TCR sequence derives from a man aged 18 to 29 in good health. Some clones in this sample may be carry-over from other donors' samples. CDR3 sequence reads: CAISETGTPNEQFF. CDR3 in DNA: TGTGCCATCAGTGAGACCGGGACTCCGAATGAGCAGTTCTTC.